A selection of T cell receptor beta chains follows, all from one sample in a study of T cell responses to AZD1222 COVID-19 vaccine. Repertoires were generated with immunoSEQ multiplex PCR, while TCRdb's copy carries only in-frame clones and drops some. The sample contains some 130,000 clones, approximately 91% of which appear only once. This material consisted of peripheral blood, taken 28 days after the second AZD1222 dose. These TCRs come from an adult who received the AZD1222 COVID-19 vaccine. The CDR3 runs from the conserved cysteine through the conserved F or W. The D gene is left open where the match is weak. Expanded clones get a size class; other rows say once, few or many, or leave the size out.

cdr3_aa	cdr3_nt	clone_size	v_call	d_call	j_call
CAILAGQGGGGELFF	TGTGCCATCTTGGCGGGACAGGGCGGTGGCGGGGAGCTGTTTTTT	once	TRBV10-3	TRBD1	TRBJ2-2
CASSIVPYTGELFF	TGTGCCAGTAGTATAGTACCGTACACCGGGGAGCTGTTTTTT	NA	TRBV19	NA	TRBJ2-2
CASSIGERPQHF	TGTGCCAGTAGTATAGGAGAGAGGCCCCAGCATTTT	NA	TRBV19	NA	TRBJ1-5
CASSLEGSSPLHF	TGCGCCAGCAGCTTGGAAGGTTCCTCACCCCTCCACTTT	NA	TRBV5-1	NA	TRBJ1-6
CASSLEPRGQNGELFF	TGTGCCAGCAGCTTAGAACCCCGGGGGCAGAACGGGGAGCTGTTTTTT	NA	TRBV7-8	NA	TRBJ2-2
CASNREGLKNEQFF	TGTGCCAGCAATCGGGAGGGCCTAAAAAATGAGCAGTTCTTC	once	TRBV2	TRBD2	TRBJ2-1
CASSGGGSSYNEQFF	TGTGCCAGCAGCGGGGGTGGGAGCTCCTACAATGAGCAGTTCTTC	once	TRBV9	NA	TRBJ2-1
CASSEEGTSGYNEQFF	TGTGCCAGCAGTGAAGAAGGGACTAGCGGTTACAATGAGCAGTTCTTC	NA	TRBV2	TRBD2	TRBJ2-1
CASTSGSPPYEQYF	TGTGCCAGCACCAGTGGGTCACCCCCCTACGAGCAGTACTTC	NA	TRBV6-5	NA	TRBJ2-7
CTSSQDILAGRPYEQYF	TGCACCAGCAGCCAAGACATACTAGCGGGTCGTCCCTACGAGCAGTACTTC	NA	TRBV1	NA	TRBJ2-7
CASKLQPNTEAFF	TGTGCCAGCAAGTTACAGCCTAACACTGAAGCTTTCTTT	NA	TRBV2	NA	TRBJ1-1
CASSYTPNSYEQYF	TGTGCCAGCAGTTATACCCCGAACTCCTACGAGCAGTACTTC	few	TRBV6-5	NA	TRBJ2-7
CASSPLSGAGYNEQFF	TGTGCCAGCTCACCACTTTCCGGTGCCGGCTACAATGAGCAGTTCTTC	once	TRBV18	NA	TRBJ2-1
CASSLVPTDTQYF	TGTGCCAGCAGCTTAGTCCCCACAGATACGCAGTATTTT	NA	TRBV7-9	NA	TRBJ2-3
CASRQIRAGSYNEQFF	TGTGCCAGCAGGCAAATCAGGGCGGGCTCCTACAATGAGCAGTTCTTC	NA	TRBV5-6	NA	TRBJ2-1
CASGGQGKLFF	TGCGCCAGCGGGGGACAGGGTAAACTGTTTTTT	NA	TRBV4-1	TRBD1	TRBJ1-4
CASSRVLRQGGHTF	TGTGCCAGCAGTCGCGTTCTGAGACAGGGCGGACACACCTTC	NA	TRBV2	TRBD1	TRBJ1-2
CASSQLWSGTGSYEQYF	TGCGCCAGCAGCCAACTTTGGTCCGGGACAGGCTCCTACGAGCAGTACTTC	few	TRBV4-1	TRBD1	TRBJ2-7
CASGAGTGGHYGYTF	TGTGCCAGCGGGGCCGGGACAGGGGGCCACTATGGCTACACCTTC	once	TRBV27	TRBD1	TRBJ1-2
CASSTGNTEAFF	TGTGCCAGCAGCACAGGGAACACTGAAGCTTTCTTT	NA	TRBV7-8	NA	TRBJ1-1
CASSYRGSLGEKLFF	TGTGCCAGCAGTTACAGGGGGTCCCTCGGGGAAAAACTGTTTTTT	NA	TRBV7-9	TRBD1	TRBJ1-4
CASSLQVMNTEAFF	TGTGCCAGCAGTCTGCAGGTCATGAACACTGAAGCTTTCTTT	NA	TRBV27	NA	TRBJ1-1
CASSLTNTEAFF	TGTGCCAGCAGTTTAACGAACACTGAAGCTTTCTTT	NA	TRBV28	NA	TRBJ1-1
CASSYRGGTYEQYF	TGTGCCAGCAGTTACCGGGGGGGGACCTACGAGCAGTACTTC	NA	TRBV6-5	TRBD2	TRBJ2-7
CASSFTLSGNTEAFF	TGTGCCAGCAGCTTTACTCTTTCGGGGAACACTGAAGCTTTCTTT	NA	TRBV5-5	NA	TRBJ1-1
CAWSAVGQQFF	TGTGCCTGGAGTGCGGTGGGGCAGCAGTTCTTC	NA	TRBV30	NA	TRBJ2-1
CASSLNSNENTIYF	TGTGCCAGCAGTTTAAATTCTAACGAAAACACCATATATTTT	NA	TRBV27	NA	TRBJ1-3
CASSYDRPTQAFF	TGTGCCAGCAGTTACGATAGACCGACTCAAGCTTTCTTT	NA	TRBV6-2/TRBV6-3	NA	TRBJ1-1
CASSSEGTRGNTIYF	TGCGCCAGCAGCTCGGAGGGAACGCGTGGAAACACCATATATTTT	once	TRBV5-1	NA	TRBJ1-3
CASSLALAGGKGTDTQYF	TGCGCCAGCAGCTTGGCACTAGCGGGAGGGAAGGGCACAGATACGCAGTATTTT	NA	TRBV5-1	TRBD2	TRBJ2-3
CASSVEGVASYNEQFF	TGTGCCAGCAGCGTCGAGGGGGTTGCGTCCTACAATGAGCAGTTCTTC	once	TRBV11-2	NA	TRBJ2-1
CASSLPPGGTEVQYF	TGTGCCAGCAGTTTACCCCCCGGGGGGACAGAGGTGCAGTACTTC	NA	TRBV28	NA	TRBJ2-7
CASNKGADYGYTF	TGTGCCAGCAACAAGGGGGCCGACTATGGCTACACCTTC	NA	TRBV2	TRBD1	TRBJ1-2
CASSRSGQGKDTQYF	TGCGCCAGCAGCCGATCAGGACAGGGTAAGGATACGCAGTATTTT	NA	TRBV4-1	TRBD1	TRBJ2-3
CASSLGFRAFQHF	TGTGCCAGCAGCTTAGGTTTTAGGGCTTTCCAGCATTTT	NA	TRBV7-2	NA	TRBJ1-5
CASIRTAYNEQFF	TGTGCCAGTATTAGGACGGCGTACAATGAGCAGTTCTTC	NA	TRBV6-5	NA	TRBJ2-1
CASSLKGQLNTEAFF	TGTGCCAGCAGCTTGAAGGGACAGCTGAACACTGAAGCTTTCTTT	NA	TRBV5-6	TRBD1	TRBJ1-1
CATSDSSPPPADTQYF	TGTGCCACCAGTGATTCCTCCCCCCCGCCGGCAGATACGCAGTATTTT	NA	TRBV24-1	NA	TRBJ2-3
CASGGIAKNIQYF	TGTGCCAGCGGGGGGATAGCCAAAAACATTCAGTACTTC	NA	TRBV27	NA	TRBJ2-4
CASSRRRARPYQPQHF	TGTGCCAGCAGTCGGCGTCGGGCCAGACCTTATCAGCCCCAGCATTTT	NA	TRBV28	NA	TRBJ1-5
CASSIKGNQPQHF	TGTGCCAGTAGTATAAAGGGAAATCAGCCCCAGCATTTT	NA	TRBV19	NA	TRBJ1-5
CASSLSATGVGEKLFF	TGTGCCAGCAGTTTATCGGCTACAGGGGTGGGAGAAAAACTGTTTTTT	NA	TRBV27	TRBD1	TRBJ1-4
CASSIDPIEQGAGEQYF	TGTGCCAGTAGTATAGATCCTATCGAGCAGGGGGCGGGCGAGCAGTACTTC	NA	TRBV19	TRBD1	TRBJ2-7
CASSLEGVSSYEQYF	TGTGCCAGCAGCTTAGAAGGGGTGAGCTCCTACGAGCAGTACTTC	NA	TRBV7-9	NA	TRBJ2-7
CASSLRAGTENYEQYF	TGTGCCAGCAGCCTCCGTGCAGGGACTGAAAACTACGAGCAGTACTTC	NA	TRBV4-2	NA	TRBJ2-7
CASSLAGVDEKLFF	TGTGCCAGCAGTTTGGCGGGGGTGGATGAAAAACTGTTTTTT	NA	TRBV5-4	NA	TRBJ1-4
CASSPGTGGADTQYF	TGTGCCAGCTCACCCGGGACAGGGGGCGCAGATACGCAGTATTTT	NA	TRBV18	TRBD1	TRBJ2-3
CASSLARNTGELFF	TGTGCCAGCAGCTTAGCCAGGAACACCGGGGAGCTGTTTTTT	NA	TRBV11-3	NA	TRBJ2-2
CAPPERLAENNEQFF	TGTGCCCCCCCGGAGAGGCTAGCGGAGAACAATGAGCAGTTCTTC	NA	TRBV19	TRBD2	TRBJ2-1
CASSTDRVSQPQHF	TGTGCCAGTAGTACGGACAGGGTGTCTCAGCCCCAGCATTTT	NA	TRBV19	TRBD1	TRBJ1-5
CASRGGGSYNEQFF	TGCGCCAGCAGGGGGGGAGGCTCCTACAATGAGCAGTTCTTC	NA	TRBV5-1	NA	TRBJ2-1
CASSQDSGSNQPQHF	TGTGCCAGCAGCCAAGATTCAGGTAGCAATCAGCCCCAGCATTTT	NA	TRBV4-2	NA	TRBJ1-5
CASSLPQAFMQYF	TGTGCCAGCAGTCTCCCACAGGCATTTATGCAGTATTTT	NA	TRBV7-9	NA	TRBJ2-3
CASSFSQPQHF	TGTGCCAGCAGTTTTAGTCAGCCCCAGCATTTT	NA	TRBV12-3/TRBV12-4	NA	TRBJ1-5
CSAGRAFF	TGCAGTGCGGGGCGGGCTTTCTTT	NA	TRBV20-1	NA	TRBJ1-1